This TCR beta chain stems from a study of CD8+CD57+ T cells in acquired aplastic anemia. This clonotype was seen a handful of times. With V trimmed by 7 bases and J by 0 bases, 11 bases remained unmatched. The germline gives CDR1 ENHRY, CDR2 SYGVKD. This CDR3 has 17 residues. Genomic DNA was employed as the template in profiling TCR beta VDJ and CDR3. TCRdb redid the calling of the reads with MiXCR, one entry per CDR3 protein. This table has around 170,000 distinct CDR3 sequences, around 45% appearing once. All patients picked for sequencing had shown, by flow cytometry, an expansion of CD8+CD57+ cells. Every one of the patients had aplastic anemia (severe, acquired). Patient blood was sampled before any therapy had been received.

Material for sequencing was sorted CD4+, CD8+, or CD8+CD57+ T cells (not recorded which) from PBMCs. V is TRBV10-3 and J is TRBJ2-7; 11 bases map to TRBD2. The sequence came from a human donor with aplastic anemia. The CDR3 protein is CAIKRELAGANSYEQYF. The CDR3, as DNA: TGTGCCATCAAGCGTGAACTAGCGGGAGCAAACTCCTACGAGCAGTACTTC.